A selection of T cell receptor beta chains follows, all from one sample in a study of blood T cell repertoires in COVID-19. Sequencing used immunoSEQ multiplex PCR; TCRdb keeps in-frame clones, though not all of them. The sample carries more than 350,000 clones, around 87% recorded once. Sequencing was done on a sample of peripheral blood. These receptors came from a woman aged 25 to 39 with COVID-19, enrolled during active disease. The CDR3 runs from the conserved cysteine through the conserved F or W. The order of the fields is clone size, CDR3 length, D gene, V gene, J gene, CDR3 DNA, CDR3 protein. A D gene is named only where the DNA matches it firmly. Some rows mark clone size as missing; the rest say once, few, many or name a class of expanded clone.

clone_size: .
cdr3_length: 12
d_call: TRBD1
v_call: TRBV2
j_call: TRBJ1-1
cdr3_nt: TGTGCCAGCACGACAGGGAGAAAGGGAGCTTTCTTT
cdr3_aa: CASTTGRKGAFF

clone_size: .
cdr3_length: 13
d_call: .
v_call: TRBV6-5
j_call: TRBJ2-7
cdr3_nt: TGTGCCAGCAGTTACTCGAGCTCCTACGAGCAGTACTTC
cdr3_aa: CASSYSSSYEQYF

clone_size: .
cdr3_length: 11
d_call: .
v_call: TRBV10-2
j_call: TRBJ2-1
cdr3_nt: TGCGCCAGCCGGGGTGGGGAGGAGCAGTTCTTC
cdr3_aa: CASRGGEEQFF

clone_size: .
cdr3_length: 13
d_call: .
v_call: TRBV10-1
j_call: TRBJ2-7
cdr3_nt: TGCGCCAGCAGTGACCCGGTATCCTACGAGCAGTACTTC
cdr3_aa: CASSDPVSYEQYF

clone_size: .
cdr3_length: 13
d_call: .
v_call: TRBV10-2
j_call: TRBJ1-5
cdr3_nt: TGCGCCAGCAGTGAGTCTGAGCGTCAGCCCCAGCATTTT
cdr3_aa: CASSESERQPQHF

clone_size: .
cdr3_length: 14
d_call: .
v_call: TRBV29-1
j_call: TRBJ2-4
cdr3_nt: TGCAGCGTCTACGTAGGACTTCCTGAAAACATTCAGTACTTC
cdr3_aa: CSVYVGLPENIQYF

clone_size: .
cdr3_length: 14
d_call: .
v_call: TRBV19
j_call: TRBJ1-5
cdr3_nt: TGTGCCAGTGCCTGGGACACAAGCAATCAGCCCCAGCATTTT
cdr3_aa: CASAWDTSNQPQHF

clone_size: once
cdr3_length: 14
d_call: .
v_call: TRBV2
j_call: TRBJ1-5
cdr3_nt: TGTGCCAGCAGTGACTATAGGGGTAATCAGCCCCAGCATTTT
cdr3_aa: CASSDYRGNQPQHF

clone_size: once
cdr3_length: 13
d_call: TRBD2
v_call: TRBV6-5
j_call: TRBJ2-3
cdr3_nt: TGTGCCAGCAGGAAGCGGGAGGCAGATACGCAGTATTTT
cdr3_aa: CASRKREADTQYF

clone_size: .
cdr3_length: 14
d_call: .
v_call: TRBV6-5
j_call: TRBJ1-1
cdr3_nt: TGTGCCAGCAGTCGCGGACTGGTCGACACTGAAGCTTTCTTT
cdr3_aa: CASSRGLVDTEAFF

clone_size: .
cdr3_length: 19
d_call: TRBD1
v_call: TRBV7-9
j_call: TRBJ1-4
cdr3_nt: TGTGCCAGCAGTCAAACCCAGGGGGCCCTGCCATCAACTAATGAAAAACTGTTTTTT
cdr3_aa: CASSQTQGALPSTNEKLFF

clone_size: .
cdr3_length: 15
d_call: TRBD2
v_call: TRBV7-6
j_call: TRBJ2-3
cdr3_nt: TGTGCCAGCAGCTTAATGGGGACTAGCGAAGATACGCAGTATTTT
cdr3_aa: CASSLMGTSEDTQYF

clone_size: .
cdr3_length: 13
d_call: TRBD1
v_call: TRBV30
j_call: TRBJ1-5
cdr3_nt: TGTGCCTGGAGAGGACAGGCGAATCAGCCCCAGCATTTT
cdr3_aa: CAWRGQANQPQHF

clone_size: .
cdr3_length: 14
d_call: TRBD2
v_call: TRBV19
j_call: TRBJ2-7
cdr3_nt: TGTGCCAGTAGGGCTAGCGGGCCCTCCTACGAGCAGTACTTC
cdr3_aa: CASRASGPSYEQYF

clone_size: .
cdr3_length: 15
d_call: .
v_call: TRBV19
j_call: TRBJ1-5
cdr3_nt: TGTGCCAGTAGTGTTCGACAGTATAGCAATCAGCCCCAGCATTTT
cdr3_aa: CASSVRQYSNQPQHF

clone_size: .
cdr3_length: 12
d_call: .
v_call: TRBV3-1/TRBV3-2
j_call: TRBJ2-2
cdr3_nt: TGTGCCAGCAGCCAGGGAGGCGGGGAGCTGTTTTTT
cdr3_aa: CASSQGGGELFF

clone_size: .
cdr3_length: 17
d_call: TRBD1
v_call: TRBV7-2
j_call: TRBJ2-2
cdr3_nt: TGTGCCAGCAGTCACTTACCGGGACAGGCGGTTACCGGGGAGCTGTTTTTT
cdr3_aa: CASSHLPGQAVTGELFF

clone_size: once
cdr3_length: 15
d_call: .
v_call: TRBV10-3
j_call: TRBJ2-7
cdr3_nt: TGTGCCATCAGTGACGGGCAGGGGCAGGACTACGAGCAGTACTTC
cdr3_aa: CAISDGQGQDYEQYF

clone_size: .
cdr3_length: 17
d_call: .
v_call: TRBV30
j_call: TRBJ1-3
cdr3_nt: TGTGCCTGGGGGGCACCCGTGGGGGGGCCCTCTGGAAACACCATATATTTT
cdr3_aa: CAWGAPVGGPSGNTIYF

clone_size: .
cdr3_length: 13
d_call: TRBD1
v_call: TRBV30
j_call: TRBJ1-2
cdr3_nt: TGTGCCTGGAGGATTACAACAGGGGGAATCGACACCTTC
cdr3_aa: CAWRITTGGIDTF

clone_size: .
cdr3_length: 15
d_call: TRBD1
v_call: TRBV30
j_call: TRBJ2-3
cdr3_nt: TGTGCCTGGAGTGTGGGGACAGGGAGAAAATATACGCAGTATTTT
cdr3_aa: CAWSVGTGRKYTQYF

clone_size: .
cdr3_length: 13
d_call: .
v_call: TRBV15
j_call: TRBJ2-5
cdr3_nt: TGTGCCACCAGTAAACTTGGGGCAGAGACCCAGTACTTC
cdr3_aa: CATSKLGAETQYF

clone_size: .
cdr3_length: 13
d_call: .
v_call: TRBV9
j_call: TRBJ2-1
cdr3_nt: TGTGCCAGCAGCAACCTTGCAGGGTCTGAGCAGTTCTTC
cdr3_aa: CASSNLAGSEQFF

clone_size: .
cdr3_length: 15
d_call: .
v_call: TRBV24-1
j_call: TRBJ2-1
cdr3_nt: TGTGCCACCAGTGACGTGGGGGGCTCCTACAATGAGCAGTTCTTC
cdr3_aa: CATSDVGGSYNEQFF

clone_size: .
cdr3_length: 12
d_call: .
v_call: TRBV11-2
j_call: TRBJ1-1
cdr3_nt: TGTGCCAGCAGCTTAGGACATGCTGAAGCTTTCTTT
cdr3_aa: CASSLGHAEAFF

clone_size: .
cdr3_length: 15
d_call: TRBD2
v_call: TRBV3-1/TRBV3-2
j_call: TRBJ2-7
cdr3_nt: TGTGCCAGCAGCCCCGGGACTAGCGGGAGCGACGAGCAGTACTTC
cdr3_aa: CASSPGTSGSDEQYF

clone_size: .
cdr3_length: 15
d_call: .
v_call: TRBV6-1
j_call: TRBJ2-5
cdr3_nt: TGTGCCAGCAGTGAATTGCAGGGTTCCCAAGAGACCCAGTACTTC
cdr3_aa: CASSELQGSQETQYF

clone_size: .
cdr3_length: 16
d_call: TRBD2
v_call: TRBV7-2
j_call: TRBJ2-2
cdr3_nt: TGTGCCAGCAGAAGACTAGCGGGAGGGGGGACCGGGGAGCTGTTTTTT
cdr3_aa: CASRRLAGGGTGELFF

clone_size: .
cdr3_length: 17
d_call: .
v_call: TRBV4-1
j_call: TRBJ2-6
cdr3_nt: TGCGCCAGCGCCCGCGCACAGGAAAACTCTGGGGCCAACGTCCTGACTTTC
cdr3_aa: CASARAQENSGANVLTF

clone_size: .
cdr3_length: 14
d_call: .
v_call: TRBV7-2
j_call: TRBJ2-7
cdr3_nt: TGTGCCAGCAGCGTGGTTAGCAGGGGGGACGAGCAGTACTTC
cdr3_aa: CASSVVSRGDEQYF

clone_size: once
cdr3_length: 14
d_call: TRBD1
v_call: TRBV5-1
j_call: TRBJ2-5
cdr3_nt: TGCGCCAGCAGACCCGGACAGGGCCAAGAGACCCAGTACTTC
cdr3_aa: CASRPGQGQETQYF

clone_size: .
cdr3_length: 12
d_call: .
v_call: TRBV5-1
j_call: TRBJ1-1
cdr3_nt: TGCGCCAGCAGCAAAGGGGGGGTTGAAGCTTTCTTT
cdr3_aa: CASSKGGVEAFF

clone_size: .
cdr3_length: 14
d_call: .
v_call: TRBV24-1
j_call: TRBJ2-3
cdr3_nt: TGTGCCACCAGTGATTTCTCCTCGGGAGATACGCAGTATTTT
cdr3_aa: CATSDFSSGDTQYF

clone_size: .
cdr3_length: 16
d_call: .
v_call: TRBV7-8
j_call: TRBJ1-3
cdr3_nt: TGTGCCAGCAGCTTAAGTGACAGGATCTCTGGAAACACCATATATTTT
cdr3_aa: CASSLSDRISGNTIYF

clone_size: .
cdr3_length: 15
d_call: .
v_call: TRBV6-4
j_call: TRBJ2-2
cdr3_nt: TGTGCCAGCAGTGACCGGCAGGGGTACACCGGGGAGCTGTTTTTT
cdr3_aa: CASSDRQGYTGELFF

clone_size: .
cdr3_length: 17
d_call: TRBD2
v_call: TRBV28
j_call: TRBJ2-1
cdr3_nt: TGTGCCAGCAGTTTATTAAGGCTAGCGGGAGGGTACAATGAGCAGTTCTTC
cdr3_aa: CASSLLRLAGGYNEQFF

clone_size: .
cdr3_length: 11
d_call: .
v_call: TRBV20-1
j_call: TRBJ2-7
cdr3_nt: TGCAGTGCTAGGACTAGCTACGAGCAGTACTTC
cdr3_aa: CSARTSYEQYF

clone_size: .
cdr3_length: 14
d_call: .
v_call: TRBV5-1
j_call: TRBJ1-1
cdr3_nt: TGCGCCAGCAGCCCGAGACAGGATCACACTGAAGCTTTCTTT
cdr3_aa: CASSPRQDHTEAFF

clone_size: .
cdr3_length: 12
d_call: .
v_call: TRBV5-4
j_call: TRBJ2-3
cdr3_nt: TGTGCCAGCAGCTCTACGTCAGATACGCAGTATTTT
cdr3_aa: CASSSTSDTQYF

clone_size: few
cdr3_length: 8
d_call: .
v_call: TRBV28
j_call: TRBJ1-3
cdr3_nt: TGTTATGGAAACACCATATATTTT
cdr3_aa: CYGNTIYF

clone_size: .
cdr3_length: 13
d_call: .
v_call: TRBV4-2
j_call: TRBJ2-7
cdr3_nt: TGTGCCAGCAGCCACGCAGGGTCCTACGAGCAGTACTTC
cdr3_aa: CASSHAGSYEQYF

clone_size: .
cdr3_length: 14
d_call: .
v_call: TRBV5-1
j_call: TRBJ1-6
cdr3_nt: TGCGCCAGCAGCGCCGACATATTTAATTCACCCCTCCACTTT
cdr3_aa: CASSADIFNSPLHF

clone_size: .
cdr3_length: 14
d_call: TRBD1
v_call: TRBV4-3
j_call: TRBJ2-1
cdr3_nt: TGCGCCAGCAGCTCGCATCAGGGGGCTGGTGAGCAGTTCTTC
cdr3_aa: CASSSHQGAGEQFF

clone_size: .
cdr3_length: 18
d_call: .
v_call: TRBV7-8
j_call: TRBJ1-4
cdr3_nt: TGTGCCAGCAGCTTGACCCTTGGGTTCGGGGGATTAGATGAAAAACTGTTTTTT
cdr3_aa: CASSLTLGFGGLDEKLFF

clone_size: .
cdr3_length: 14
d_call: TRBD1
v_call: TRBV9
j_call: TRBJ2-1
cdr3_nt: TGTGCCAGCAGCAGAAGGACAGGGTACTATGAGCAGTTCTTC
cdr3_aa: CASSRRTGYYEQFF

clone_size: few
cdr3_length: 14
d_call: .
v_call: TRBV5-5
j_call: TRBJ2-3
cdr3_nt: TGTGCCAGCACCCCAGGACTCACCACAGATACGCAGTATTTT
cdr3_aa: CASTPGLTTDTQYF

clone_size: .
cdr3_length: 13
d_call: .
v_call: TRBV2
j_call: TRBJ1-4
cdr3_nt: TGTGCCAGCAGTTATAACAGGGTCGAAAAACTGTTTTTT
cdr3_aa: CASSYNRVEKLFF

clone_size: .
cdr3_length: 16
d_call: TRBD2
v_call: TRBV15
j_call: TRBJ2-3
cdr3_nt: TGTGCCACCAGCAGAGGGTCTGGACGGGAGGCAGATACGCAGTATTTT
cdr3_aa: CATSRGSGREADTQYF

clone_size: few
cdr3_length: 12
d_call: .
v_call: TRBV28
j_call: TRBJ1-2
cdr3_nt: TGTGCCAGCAGTTTGGGCGGGGACGGCTACACCTTC
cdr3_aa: CASSLGGDGYTF

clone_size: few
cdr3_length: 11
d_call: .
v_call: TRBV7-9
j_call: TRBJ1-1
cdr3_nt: TGTGCCAGCAGCTTATCCGCTGAAGCTTTCTTT
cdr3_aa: CASSLSAEAFF

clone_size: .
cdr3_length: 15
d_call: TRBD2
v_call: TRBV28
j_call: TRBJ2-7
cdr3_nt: TGTGCCAGCAGTTTGGGGGGGTCGAGGGGTTACGAGCAGTACTTC
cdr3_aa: CASSLGGSRGYEQYF

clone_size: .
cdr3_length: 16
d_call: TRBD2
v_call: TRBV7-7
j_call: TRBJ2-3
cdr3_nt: TGTGCTAGCAGCATCGGACTAGCGGGGGGAGCGGATACGCAGTATTTT
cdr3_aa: CASSIGLAGGADTQYF